A selection of T cell receptor beta chains follows, all from one sample in a study of blood T cell repertoires in COVID-19. The table came from immunoSEQ multiplex PCR; TCRdb's copy has only in-frame clones and leaves some out. This sample has a few hundred thousand clones, with around 88% found just once. Sequenced material: peripheral blood. These receptors all come from a woman aged 45 to 65 with acute or convalescent COVID-19. Each CDR3 is given with its conserved first and last residue. The D gene is left open where the match is weak. Part of the rows lack a size; the others show once, few, many or a class for expanded clones.

TRBJ2-7,NA,TRBV19,NA,TGTGCCAGTAGTATCGTCGGAGTAGTGGGGCACGAGCAGTACTTC,CASSIVGVVGHEQYF
TRBJ1-5,once,TRBV19,NA,TGTGCCAGTAGTATAGCTTTTATGAGCAATCAGCCCCAGCATTTT,CASSIAFMSNQPQHF
TRBJ2-5,NA,TRBV19,TRBD2,TGTGCCAGTAGTATGATCGGCGGGAGACAAGAGACCCAGTACTTC,CASSMIGGRQETQYF
TRBJ1-1,once,TRBV28,TRBD1,TGTGCCAGCAGTTTATGGGGACAGGGGGCATTCGGCACTGAAGCTTTCTTT,CASSLWGQGAFGTEAFF
TRBJ2-2,NA,TRBV5-1,TRBD2,TGCGCCAGCAGCTCAAACTTAATTAGCGGGAGAAACACCGGGGAGCTGTTTTTT,CASSSNLISGRNTGELFF
TRBJ2-1,NA,TRBV7-9,TRBD2,TGTGCCAGCAGCTTAGAGACAACGGGAGGGGATGAGCAGTTCTTC,CASSLETTGGDEQFF
TRBJ2-2,NA,TRBV5-1,TRBD2,TGCGCCAGCAGCCCGGCCGGGAGCGGGAGGGCCCCCGGGGAGCTGTTTTTT,CASSPAGSGRAPGELFF
TRBJ1-6,NA,TRBV6-5,NA,TGTGCCAGCAGCACTACTTGGACAGCTAATTCACCCCTCCACTTT,CASSTTWTANSPLHF
TRBJ2-1,NA,TRBV19,TRBD2,TGTGCCAGTAGTAGCCGACTAACTAGCGGGATAGCCTACAATGAGCAGTTCTTC,CASSSRLTSGIAYNEQFF
TRBJ2-3,NA,TRBV4-1,NA,TGCGCCAGCAGCCAAGTGTCCACTAGCAGCAACACAGATACGCAGTATTTT,CASSQVSTSSNTDTQYF
TRBJ2-7,NA,TRBV18,TRBD1,TGTGCCAGCTCACCCGGACAGGAAGGCTACGAGCAGTACTTC,CASSPGQEGYEQYF
TRBJ2-1,NA,TRBV11-3,TRBD2,TGTGCCAGCAGCTCTAGCGGGACCTACAATGAGCAGTTCTTC,CASSSSGTYNEQFF
TRBJ2-2,once,TRBV7-3,NA,TGTGCCAGCAGCCGCGGGACAGAGGCCCGCGGGGAGCTGTTTTTT,CASSRGTEARGELFF
TRBJ2-3,NA,TRBV10-3,TRBD2,TGTGCCACTAGCTGGGAGGGATTCACAGATACGCAGTATTTT,CATSWEGFTDTQYF
TRBJ1-2,NA,TRBV2,NA,TGTGCCAGCAGTGTGAGGGCTGGCTACACCTTC,CASSVRAGYTF
TRBJ1-2,NA,TRBV28,NA,TGTGCCAGCAGTTTGGTTGGGGGGGATGGCTACACCTTC,CASSLVGGDGYTF
TRBJ1-3,NA,TRBV7-6,NA,TGTGCCAGCAGCCCTTACGTGGGGGGGGCGTCTGGAAACACCATATATTTT,CASSPYVGGASGNTIYF
TRBJ2-7,NA,TRBV4-1,TRBD2,TGCGCCAGCAGCCTCCGGGAGGGGCCGTCACGCTACGAGCAGTACTTC,CASSLREGPSRYEQYF
TRBJ2-2,once,TRBV7-3,NA,TGTGCCAGCAGCTCCTCTGTCCTGAACACCGGGGAGCTGTTTTTT,CASSSSVLNTGELFF
TRBJ2-1,NA,TRBV15,TRBD1,TGTGCCACCAGCAGGGACAGGGGTGGGAATGAGCAGTTCTTC,CATSRDRGGNEQFF
TRBJ1-5,NA,TRBV6-5,NA,TGTGCCAGCAGAGACTGGGGAGGCAATCAGCCCCAGCATTTT,CASRDWGGNQPQHF
TRBJ2-5,few,TRBV7-2,NA,TGTGCCAGCAGCTTAAACAGGGTTTCGGAGACCCAGTACTTC,CASSLNRVSETQYF